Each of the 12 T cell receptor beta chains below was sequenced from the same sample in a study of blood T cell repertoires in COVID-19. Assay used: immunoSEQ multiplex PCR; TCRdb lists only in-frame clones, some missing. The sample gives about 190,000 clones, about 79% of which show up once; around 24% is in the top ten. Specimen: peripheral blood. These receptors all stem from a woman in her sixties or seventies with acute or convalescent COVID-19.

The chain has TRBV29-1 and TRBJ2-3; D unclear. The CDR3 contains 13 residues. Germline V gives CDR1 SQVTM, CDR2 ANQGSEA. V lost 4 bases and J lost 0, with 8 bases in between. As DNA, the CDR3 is TGCAGCGTTGCCACCGGTAGCACAGATACGCAGTATTTT. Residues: CSVATGSTDTQYF.

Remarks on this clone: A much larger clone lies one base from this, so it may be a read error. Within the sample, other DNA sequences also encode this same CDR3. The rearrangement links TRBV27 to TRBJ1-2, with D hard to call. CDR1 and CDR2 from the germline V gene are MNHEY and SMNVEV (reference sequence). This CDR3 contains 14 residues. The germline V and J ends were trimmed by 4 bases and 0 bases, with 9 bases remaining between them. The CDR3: CASSSRAANYGYTF. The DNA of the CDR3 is TGTGCCAGCAGTTCGAGGGCAGCTAACTATGGCTACACCTTC.

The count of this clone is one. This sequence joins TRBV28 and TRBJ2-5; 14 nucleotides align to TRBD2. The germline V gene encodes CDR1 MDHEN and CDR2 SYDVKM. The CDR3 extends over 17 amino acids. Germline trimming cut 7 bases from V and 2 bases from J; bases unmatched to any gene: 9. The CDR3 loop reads CASTKGLAGGVQETQYF. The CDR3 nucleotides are TGTGCCAGCACTAAAGGACTAGCGGGAGGAGTGCAAGAGACCCAGTACTTC.

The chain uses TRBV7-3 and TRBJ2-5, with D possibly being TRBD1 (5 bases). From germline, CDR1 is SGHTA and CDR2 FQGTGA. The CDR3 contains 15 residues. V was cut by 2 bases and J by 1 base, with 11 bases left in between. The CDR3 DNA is TGTGCCAGCAGCTTACTAGGACAAGCCCAAGAGACCCAGTACTTC. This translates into CASSLLGQAQETQYF.

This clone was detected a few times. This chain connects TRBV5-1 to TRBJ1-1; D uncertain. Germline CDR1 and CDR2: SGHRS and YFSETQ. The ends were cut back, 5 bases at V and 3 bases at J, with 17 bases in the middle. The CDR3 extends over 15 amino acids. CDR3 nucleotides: TGCGCCAGCAGGGTCCCCAACCCCGGGGACACTGAAGCTTTCTTT. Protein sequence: CASRVPNPGDTEAFF.

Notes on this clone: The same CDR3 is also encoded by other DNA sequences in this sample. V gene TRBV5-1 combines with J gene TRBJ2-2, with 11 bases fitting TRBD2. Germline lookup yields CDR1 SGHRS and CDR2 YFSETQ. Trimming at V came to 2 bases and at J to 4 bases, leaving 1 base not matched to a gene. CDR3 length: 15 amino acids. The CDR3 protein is CASSFTSGSTGELFF. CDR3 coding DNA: TGCGCCAGCAGCTTCACTAGCGGGAGCACCGGGGAGCTGTTTTTT.

Here the CDR3 reads CSVEGRTVENTEAFF. The DNA for the CDR3 is TGCAGCGTTGAGGGACGGACAGTCGAAAACACTGAAGCTTTCTTT. The chain has TRBV29-1 and TRBJ1-1; D is possibly TRBD1 (6 bases). V dropped 3 bases and J dropped 2 bases, with 16 bases sitting between them. This CDR3 is 15 amino acids long. The germline CDR1 and CDR2 sequences are SQVTM and ANQGSEA. Filled out from reference TRBV29-1 and TRBJ1-1, the complete variable domain reads SAVISQKPSRDICQRGTSLTIQCQVDSQVTMMFWYRQQPGQSLTLIATANQGSEATYESGFVIDKFPISRPNLTFSTLTVSNMSPEDSSIYLCSVEGRTVENTEAFFGQGTRLTVV.

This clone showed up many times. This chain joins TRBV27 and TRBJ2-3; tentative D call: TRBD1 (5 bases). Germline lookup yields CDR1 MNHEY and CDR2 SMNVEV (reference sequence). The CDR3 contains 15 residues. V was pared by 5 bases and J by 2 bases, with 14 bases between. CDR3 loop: CASSPYPGSTDTQYF. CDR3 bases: TGTGCCAGCAGTCCGTATCCAGGGTCCACAGATACGCAGTATTTT.

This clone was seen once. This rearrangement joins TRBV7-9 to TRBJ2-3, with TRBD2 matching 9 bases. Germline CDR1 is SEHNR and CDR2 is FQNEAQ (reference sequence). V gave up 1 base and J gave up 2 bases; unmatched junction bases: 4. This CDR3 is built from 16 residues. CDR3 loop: CASSLGPSGVTDTQYF. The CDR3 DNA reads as TGTGCCAGCAGCTTAGGACCTAGCGGGGTCACAGATACGCAGTATTTT.

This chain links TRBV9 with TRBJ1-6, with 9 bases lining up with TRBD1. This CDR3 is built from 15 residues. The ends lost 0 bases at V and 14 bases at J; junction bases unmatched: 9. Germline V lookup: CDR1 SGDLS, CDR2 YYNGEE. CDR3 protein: CASSVATRTGETLHF. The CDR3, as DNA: TGTGCCAGCAGCGTAGCTACTAGGACAGGGGAAACCCTCCACTTT.

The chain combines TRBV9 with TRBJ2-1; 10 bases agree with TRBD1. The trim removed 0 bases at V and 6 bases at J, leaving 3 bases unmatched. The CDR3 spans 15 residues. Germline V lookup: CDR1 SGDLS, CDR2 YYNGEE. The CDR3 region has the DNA TGTGCCAGCAGCGTAGGACAGGGGGCAGTCAATGAGCAGTTCTTC. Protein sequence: CASSVGQGAVNEQFF.

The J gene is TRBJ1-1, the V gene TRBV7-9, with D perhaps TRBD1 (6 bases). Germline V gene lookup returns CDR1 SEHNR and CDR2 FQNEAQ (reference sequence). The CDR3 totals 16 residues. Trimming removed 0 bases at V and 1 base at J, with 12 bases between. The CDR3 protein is CASSLAQGSPNTEAFF. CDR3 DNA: TGTGCCAGCAGCTTAGCGCAGGGGTCCCCGAACACTGAAGCTTTCTTT. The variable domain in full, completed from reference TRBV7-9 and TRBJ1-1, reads DTGVSQNPRHKITKRGQNVTFRCDPISEHNRLYWYRQTLGQGPEFLTYFQNEAQLEKSRLLSDRFSAERPKGSFSTLEIQRTEQGDSAMYLCASSLAQGSPNTEAFFGQGTRLTVV.